The 29 T cell receptor beta chains presented below share a single source sample, sequenced in a study of cytomegalovirus exposure and HLA in healthy donors. PCR used 60 Vbeta primers and 13 Jbeta primers. Assay: immunoSEQ multiplex PCR; the TCRdb copy retains only in-frame clones and omits some. The table includes approximately 98,000 clones, roughly 70% detected once. Sequences were obtained from PBMCs. Receptors were obtained from a male donor in good health and CMV-seronegative.

The chain recombines TRBV5-4 with TRBJ2-1, with 8 bases fitting TRBD1. The CDR3 has 14 residues. Germline trimming cut 4 bases from V and 4 bases from J; bases unmatched to any gene: 4. CDR1 and CDR2 (germline): SGHNT, YYREEE (reference sequence). CDR3 DNA: TGTGCCAGCAGCCGGACAGGGCCATACAATGAGCAGTTCTTC. Translation: CASSRTGPYNEQFF. Combining the CDR3 with reference TRBV5-4 and TRBJ2-1 gives the whole variable domain ETGVTQSPTHLIKTRGQQVTLRCSSQSGHNTVSWYQQALGQGPQFIFQYYREEENGRGNFPPRFSGLQFPNYSSELNVNALELDDSALYLCASSRTGPYNEQFFGPGTRLTVL.

This chain links TRBV4-1 with TRBJ2-6, with 8 bases fitting TRBD1. The V gene's germline CDR1 is MGHRA and CDR2 YSYEKL. The CDR3 length is 17 residues. The ends lost 8 bases at V and 0 bases at J; junction bases unmatched: 9. CDR3 bases: TGCGCCAGCGGATTAACAGGGGGTTCCTCTGGGGCCAACGTCCTGACTTTC. It is translated as CASGLTGGSSGANVLTF.

The chain is built from TRBV6-1 and TRBJ2-7, with D possibly being TRBD1 (6 bases). V lost 4 bases and J 3 bases, leaving 10 bases between the germline ends. The length of the CDR3 is 13 residues. Germline CDR1 and CDR2: MNHNS and SASEGT. Here the CDR3 DNA reads TGTGCCAGCAGTGGCACAGGGTTCTACGAGCAGTACTTC. This encodes CASSGTGFYEQYF.

The chain is built from TRBV5-4 and TRBJ1-4, with D possibly matching TRBD1 (6 bases). There are 14 residues in the CDR3. In germline, CDR1 is SGHNT, CDR2 YYREEE (reference sequence). V was pared by 4 bases and J by 5 bases, with 12 bases between. The CDR3 region has the DNA TGTGCCAGCAGCATACAGGGTATGAATGAAAAACTGTTTTTT. Its translation: CASSIQGMNEKLFF. The full variable domain, in which reference TRBV5-4 and TRBJ1-4 provide the parts outside the CDR3, is ETGVTQSPTHLIKTRGQQVTLRCSSQSGHNTVSWYQQALGQGPQFIFQYYREEENGRGNFPPRFSGLQFPNYSSELNVNALELDDSALYLCASSIQGMNEKLFFGSGTQLSVL.

This chain connects TRBV6-4 to TRBJ2-5; 7 bases are a match to TRBD2. The CDR3 is made up of 14 amino acids. Unmatched junction bases numbered 7, after V lost 0 bases and J lost 9 bases. Per germline, CDR1 MRHNA and CDR2 SNTAGT. DNA of the CDR3: TGTGCCAGCAGTGACTCGGAGAAAGGGAGGGCCCAGTACTTC. This sequence encodes CASSDSEKGRAQYF.

Points on this clone: Other DNA sequences in the sample encode the same CDR3. The chain joins TRBV18 to TRBJ1-2; 8 nucleotides align to TRBD1. Germline trimming cut 3 bases from V and 5 bases from J; bases unmatched to any gene: 2. Germline lookup yields CDR1 KGHSH and CDR2 LQKENI. This CDR3 contains 13 residues. CDR3 sequence (DNA): TGTGCCAGCTCACCGGACAGGGTTTATGGCTACACCTTC. This translates into CASSPDRVYGYTF.

This clone was counted at least ten times. The chain recombines TRBV7-9 with TRBJ2-7, with TRBD1 as a possible D gene (6 bases). The CDR3 loop spans 14 amino acids. V dropped 5 bases and J dropped 2 bases, with 13 bases sitting between them. Germline V gene data show CDR1 as SEHNR and CDR2 as FQNEAQ (reference sequence). The CDR3 protein is CASSHRDLTYEQYF. DNA of the CDR3: TGTGCCAGCAGCCACAGGGACCTAACCTACGAGCAGTACTTC.

The rearrangement uses TRBV7-8 and TRBJ2-7; tentatively, D is TRBD2 (5 bases). There are 13 residues in the CDR3. CDR1 and CDR2 (germline): SGHVS, FQNEAQ. The V gene lost 7 bases and the J gene lost 5 bases, with 15 bases spanning the gap. CDR3: CASTLSGTHEQYF. For the CDR3, the DNA is TGTGCCAGCACCCTGAGCGGTACCCACGAGCAGTACTTC. Combining the CDR3 with reference TRBV7-8 and TRBJ2-7 gives the whole variable domain GAGVSQSPRYKVAKRGQDVALRCDPISGHVSLFWYQQALGQGPEFLTYFQNEAQLDKSGLPSDRFFAERPEGSVSTLKIQRTQQEDSAVYLCASTLSGTHEQYFGPGTRLTVT.

This clone was observed a handful of times. The CDR3 bases are TGCGCCAGCAGCCCGGGGACAGGAAGAACTGAAGCTTTCTTT. Its protein is CASSPGTGRTEAFF. The rearrangement joins TRBV5-1 to TRBJ1-1; TRBD1 agrees at 8 bases. The CDR3 is 14 amino acids. Germline CDR1 SGHRS, CDR2 YFSETQ. The J segment lost 5 bases and the V segment lost 4 bases, leaving 7 bases of the junction unmatched.

The chain has TRBV9 and TRBJ1-1; 9 bases are a match to TRBD1. This CDR3 spans 15 amino acids. Trimming removed 0 bases from V and 3 bases from J; junction bases left unmatched: 3. Germline V lookup: CDR1 SGDLS, CDR2 YYNGEE. CDR3 sequence: CASSVGTGVDTEAFF. The DNA of the CDR3 is TGTGCCAGCAGCGTAGGGACAGGGGTGGACACTGAAGCTTTCTTT.

The chain recombines TRBV21-1 with TRBJ1-4. TRBV21-1 is classified as a pseudogene. The CDR3 has 12 amino acids. The chain's CDR3 is CAARSGGEKLFF. The DNA of the CDR3 is TGTGCCGCGCGGTCCGGGGGGGAAAAACTGTTTTTT.

This clone was found a few times. V gene TRBV9 combines with J gene TRBJ2-3, with 8 bases fitting TRBD2. The length of the CDR3 is 17 residues. Per the germline V gene, CDR1 is SGDLS and CDR2 is YYNGEE. Losses at the gene ends were 0 bases for V and 3 bases for J; bases not matched to a gene: 9. CDR3 DNA sequence: TGTGCCAGCAGCGTAGCGGGAGGACTAGCTCAGACAGATACGCAGTATTTT. Translation gives CASSVAGGLAQTDTQYF.

This clone was counted between two and nine times. This rearrangement joins TRBV2 to TRBJ1-1, with D perhaps matching TRBD1 (6 bases). The V gene lost 1 base and the J gene lost 3 bases, with 6 bases spanning the gap. Germline V gene data show CDR1 as SNHLY and CDR2 as FYNNEI. The CDR3 loop spans 13 amino acids. CDR3 sequence: CASSEDRDTEAFF. The CDR3, as DNA: TGTGCCAGCAGTGAAGACAGGGACACTGAAGCTTTCTTT.

To note about this clone: One end of the junction is discordant with germline, which a read error may explain. Written as DNA, the CDR3 is TGTGCCGGCAGCCCACGGACAGGGGCTAGGTTCTACAATGAGCAGTTCTTC. Translation: CAGSPRTGARFYNEQFF. The chain is built from TRBV9 and TRBJ2-1; TRBD1 aligns across 9 bases. The germline V gene encodes CDR1 SGDLS and CDR2 YYNGEE. The CDR3 is 17 residues long.

The CDR3, as DNA: TGCGCCAGCAGCCAAGATAGGGGACTAGCGGGAGCCGAGCAGTTCTTC. Residues: CASSQDRGLAGAEQFF. This chain links TRBV4-3 with TRBJ2-1; 14 nucleotides agree with TRBD2. The V gene's germline CDR1 is LGHNA and CDR2 YSLEER. Losses at the gene ends were 0 bases for V and 10 bases for J; bases not matched to a gene: 5. The CDR3 is 16 amino acids.

This chain joins TRBV4-3 and TRBJ1-2; TRBD1 aligns across 9 bases. V was pared by 3 bases and J by 3 bases, with 5 bases of the junction left unmatched. Germline loops: CDR1 LGHNA, CDR2 YSLEER. The CDR3 runs to 15 residues. CDR3 region: CASSQETGGDYGYTF. The CDR3 coding sequence is TGCGCCAGCAGCCAGGAGACAGGGGGAGACTATGGCTACACCTTC.

The rearrangement links TRBV18 to TRBJ2-3; 8 nucleotides match TRBD2. The V segment lost 3 bases and the J segment 6 bases; nucleotides outside the gene matches: 8. The germline gives CDR1 KGHSH, CDR2 LQKENI. The CDR3 contains 15 residues. DNA of the CDR3: TGTGCCAGCTCACCTTCGACTAGCGCCTATGATACGCAGTATTTT. It is translated as CASSPSTSAYDTQYF.

The chain employs TRBV14 and TRBJ1-2, with D maybe TRBD1 (6 bases). This CDR3 has 18 residues. From germline, CDR1 is SGHDN and CDR2 FVKESK. Trimming took off 0 bases at V and 0 bases at J, with 17 bases between the two ends. The CDR3 loop reads CASSQDLGQWATNYGYTF. CDR3 in DNA: TGTGCCAGCAGCCAAGATCTTGGACAGTGGGCGACTAACTATGGCTACACCTTC.

In its sample, this clone was seen once. The rearrangement links TRBV28 to TRBJ2-3, with 9 positions matching TRBD1. Unmatched junction bases numbered 7, after V lost 8 bases and J lost 4 bases. The CDR3 has 14 residues. Germline V gene lookup returns CDR1 MDHEN and CDR2 SYDVKM. The CDR3 DNA follows: TGTGCCAGCCAATCAGGGACAGGGTCAGATACGCAGTATTTT. It codes for CASQSGTGSDTQYF.

V is TRBV5-4 and J is TRBJ2-1, with 9 nucleotides matching TRBD2. Looked up from germline, CDR1 is SGHNT and CDR2 is YYREEE (reference sequence). This CDR3 contains 17 residues. J lost 0 bases, V lost 0 bases, and 4 bases had no gene match. The CDR3 DNA follows: TGTGCCAGCAGCTTGGGGAGCGGGAGGAGCTCCTACAATGAGCAGTTCTTC. Translation: CASSLGSGRSSYNEQFF.

This rearrangement joins TRBV6-5 to TRBJ2-1; possibly TRBD1 for D (6 bases). Germline values: CDR1 MNHEY, CDR2 SVGAGI. The V end lost 6 bases, the J end lost 7 bases, and 10 bases lay between the germline ends. The length of the CDR3 is 12 residues. This chain's CDR3 is CASSRQGNEQFF. The DNA of the CDR3 is TGTGCCAGCAGCCGGCAGGGGAATGAGCAGTTCTTC.

This clone was found a few times. The J gene is TRBJ2-3, the V gene TRBV28; 11 nucleotides line up with TRBD2. CDR1 is MDHEN and CDR2 is SYDVKM in the germline V gene. This CDR3 spans 15 amino acids. Trimming cost V 5 bases and J 3 bases; bases outside gene matches: 4. CDR3 nucleotides: TGTGCCAGCAGTGTACTAGCGGGAGTTACAGATACGCAGTATTTT. Its translation is CASSVLAGVTDTQYF. Supplemented by reference TRBV28 and TRBJ2-3, the full variable domain reads DVKVTQSSRYLVKRTGEKVFLECVQDMDHENMFWYRQDPGLGLRLIYFSYDVKMKEKGDIPEGYSVSREKKERFSLILESASTNQTSMYLCASSVLAGVTDTQYFGPGTRLTVL.

CDR3 DNA: TGTGCCAGCAGCCCGAAGGGACCGGGACACAACTACGAGCAGTACTTC. The encoded protein is CASSPKGPGHNYEQYF. The chain is built from TRBV11-1 and TRBJ2-7, with D perhaps TRBD1 (6 bases). The germline V and J ends were trimmed by 5 bases and 3 bases, with 20 bases remaining between them. Germline V CDR1 and CDR2: SGHAT, FQDESV (reference sequence). The CDR3 covers 16 residues.

This rearrangement joins TRBV30 to TRBJ1-6; the match to TRBD1 covers 7 bases. Germline V gene data show CDR1 as GTSNPN and CDR2 as SVGIG (reference sequence). Losses at the gene ends were 5 bases for V and 8 bases for J; bases not matched to a gene: 9. The CDR3 extends over 14 amino acids. The CDR3 coding sequence is TGTGCCTGGGAGGTGGACAGGTCGTATTCACCCCTCCACTTT. It yields the protein CAWEVDRSYSPLHF.

The V and J genes are TRBV9 and TRBJ2-2; 8 nucleotides agree with TRBD2. In germline, CDR1 is SGDLS, CDR2 YYNGEE. Losses at the gene ends were 4 bases for V and 5 bases for J; bases not matched to a gene: 7. The CDR3 extends over 15 amino acids. The CDR3 DNA reads as TGTGCCAGCAGCCCAGCGGCGGGAGGTACCGGGGAGCTGTTTTTT. Translating it yields CASSPAAGGTGELFF.

This rearrangement joins TRBV18 to TRBJ2-5; 10 bases agree with TRBD2. V gave up 2 bases and J gave up 1 base; unmatched junction bases: 4. CDR1 KGHSH and CDR2 LQKENI come from the germline V gene. CDR3 length: 16 amino acids. The CDR3 sequence is CASSPSGRASQETQYF. CDR3 sequence (DNA): TGTGCCAGCTCACCAAGCGGGAGGGCCTCCCAAGAGACCCAGTACTTC. The complete variable domain, with remaining parts taken from reference TRBV18 and TRBJ2-5, reads NAGVMQNPRHLVRRRGQEARLRCSPMKGHSHVYWYRQLPEEGLKFMVYLQKENIIDESGMPKERFSAEFPKEGPSILRIQQVVRGDSAAYFCASSPSGRASQETQYFGPGTRLLVL.

The V gene is TRBV2, the J gene TRBJ1-1; a possible D gene is TRBD1 (5 bases). Trimming took off 2 bases at V and 5 bases at J, with 12 bases between the two ends. Germline V gene data show CDR1 as SNHLY and CDR2 as FYNNEI. The CDR3 sequence is 14 residues long. The CDR3 coding sequence is TGTGCCAGCAGTGAAATAGGGGTTAGGACTGAAGCTTTCTTT. This translates into CASSEIGVRTEAFF.

This chain connects TRBV4-1 to TRBJ2-5; TRBD1 might be the D (6 bases). Germline values: CDR1 MGHRA, CDR2 YSYEKL. The CDR3 is 15 amino acids. Trimming took off 6 bases at V and 5 bases at J, with 19 bases between the two ends. Written as DNA, the CDR3 is TGCGCCAGCAGAGGGGGAACAGCTGTTCTGGAGACCCAGTACTTC. Translation: CASRGGTAVLETQYF.

J is TRBJ2-3 and V is TRBV27; D is undetermined. CDR1 is MNHEY and CDR2 is SMNVEV in the germline V gene (reference sequence). CDR3 length: 15 amino acids. V was clipped by 4 bases and J by 2 bases, with 13 bases between them. CDR3 sequence reads: CASSSFSFSTDTQYF. CDR3 nucleotides: TGTGCCAGCAGTTCTTTTAGCTTCTCCACAGATACGCAGTATTTT.